Listed below are T cell receptor beta chains from one sample, sequenced in a study of shared clonotypes between healthy human individuals. Sequenced by immunoSEQ multiplex PCR; TCRdb stores in-frame clones only, minus some. The profile covers about 980,000 clones, with about 80% appearing a single time and roughly 1.5% taken by the ten largest. The source material was memory CD4+ T cells sorted from blood. All receptors come from a man in his late teens or twenties in good health. CDR3s include the opening cysteine and the closing phenylalanine or tryptophan. A D gene is named only where the DNA matches it firmly.

j_call | d_call | v_call | cdr3_aa
TRBJ2-7 | . | TRBV5-1 | CASSLASNYEQYF
TRBJ2-1 | . | TRBV5-4 | CASSLEGGINEQFF
TRBJ1-1 | TRBD1 | TRBV5-1 | CASSSRDSVSEAFF
TRBJ1-2 | . | TRBV29-1 | CSAVGRERGGYGYTF
TRBJ2-1 | . | TRBV7-3 | CASRSDSGTENEQFF
TRBJ2-2 | . | TRBV5-1 | CASSLLTGVARSGELFF
TRBJ1-1 | . | TRBV10-3 | CAISVSSGGGTEAFF
TRBJ2-6 | . | TRBV4-2 | CASSQEVMSLSGANVLTF
TRBJ1-2 | . | TRBV30 | CAWSVFRGDGYTF
TRBJ1-5 | . | TRBV7-9 | CASSLEGVEQPQHF
TRBJ2-1 | TRBD2 | TRBV5-4 | CASSLGLARSYNEQFF
TRBJ1-1 | . | TRBV6-1 | CASSEVRGNTEAFF
TRBJ2-1 | . | TRBV6-6 | CASKLGYNEQFF
TRBJ1-3 | TRBD1 | TRBV7-2 | CASSLEGTARGNTIYF
TRBJ1-2 | . | TRBV19 | CASSPATASYGYTF
TRBJ2-3 | TRBD2 | TRBV5-1 | CASSLDLAGGTDTQYF
TRBJ1-6 | . | TRBV19 | CASSIATGKVGSPLHF
TRBJ2-5 | TRBD2 | TRBV5-4 | CASSLRTSGRQTQYF
TRBJ2-2 | TRBD2 | TRBV2 | CASSDLIAGDTGELFF
TRBJ2-7 | . | TRBV28 | CASATGPVYEQYF
TRBJ2-7 | . | TRBV18 | CASSPPDRPYEQYF
TRBJ1-1 | . | TRBV5-4 | CASSLYRNTEAFF
TRBJ1-6 | . | TRBV4-1 | CASSQTTLNSPLHF